This TCR beta chain emerged from a study of cytomegalovirus exposure and HLA in healthy donors (dated by TCRdb to between 2016 and 2019). At the level of the whole study: An earlier analysis of some 550 of the donors reported more than 250 Gb of sequence data and roughly 110 million unique TCR beta sequences from 190 million or so T cells. Approximately 310 gigabases of sequencing data and 70 million to 95 million unique TCR sequences made up an early release that covered approximately 620 HLA-typed donors. Of the 300 to 450 genotyped donors, less than 85% were placed in the genetic ancestry cluster associated with self-reported Caucasian donors. The study aimed to test whether signatures of past pathogen exposure could be identified by cataloging public T cell receptors. The study used immunosequencing to profile the T cell repertoires of approximately 640 subjects and linked those repertoires to cytomegalovirus serostatus. In addition to the first cohort of 650 to 750 subjects, a separate validation cohort of 120 different subjects was used. The study combined high-throughput TCR immunosequencing, statistical association of individual TCRs with disease status, and machine learning to predict cytomegalovirus infection status. A later analysis re-examined previously published TCR beta repertoires from roughly 720 donors and added high-resolution HLA genotyping to investigate patterns of TCR occurrence. The later analysis used no new phenotypic data to find candidate immune exposures, relying instead on TCR beta sequences and their occurrence across donors. In an earlier analysis of 500 to 650 of the donors, high-throughput TCR beta sequencing was used to judge whether each TCR beta V gene segment behaved as functional or pseudogenic. Donor age, sex, ethnicity and CMV serostatus were compiled together with the repertoire data. A later genetic analysis took genome-wide SNP genotypes for 398 of the 666 donors and used that subset as a discovery cohort. Every discovery cohort repertoire had been produced on one sequencing platform. HLA typing covered class I and class II loci at four-digit resolution. Typing coverage varied by locus: roughly 620-640 donors for A, B, C, DRB1 and DQB1; approximately 500 for DQA1; around 570 for DPA1; roughly 450 for DPB1. Because of strong linkage in the cohort, 4 to 6 DR-DQ haplotypes were treated as single units for association and clustering. On average, around 200,000 unique TCR beta nucleotide sequences were sequenced per donor among 350 to 400 genotyped donors of the cohort, with about 19% of those sequences being non-productive.

The CDR3 sequence holds 14 residues, the cysteine and phenylalanine included. CDR3 DNA is the only sequence kept; it has 42 bases, read in frame from the first base. The germline V gene supplies CDR1 LGHNA and CDR2 YSLEER. The junction carries 11 bases between V and J, which are trimmed by 5 bases and 1 base respectively. The cohort was made up of 500 to 800 healthy bone marrow donors. All cohort members were sampled while nominally healthy, although unrecorded immune exposures were likely present. The donor was CMV seronegative and was included in the group of a few hundred seronegative cohort members. Each donor provided a peripheral blood sample, and peripheral blood mononuclear cells were used for TCR beta sequencing. Genomic DNA extraction from the blood cell samples was performed with the Qiagen DNeasy Blood Extraction Kit. Results and caveats for the whole study, not just this receptor: In a later analysis, the rate of TCR association differed among HLA loci, with DRB1 alleles having the most associated TCRs and HLA-C alleles having the fewest. In an earlier analysis of about 550 of the donors, most TCR beta V segments were observed in productive rearrangements about 87% or about 30% of the time, broadly matching IMGT annotations. HLA typing was unavailable for some donors at each locus, so association tests used only the typed subset. Some IMGT-functional V segments, including TRBV6-2 and TRBV6-3, could not be distinguished by the 87-base-pair reads and were therefore excluded. The classifier was reported to diagnose cytomegalovirus status with high specificity and sensitivity in both the original and validation cohorts. A later genetic analysis reported fewer N-insertions in productive TCRs among donors in an Asian-associated ancestry cluster than the roughly 700-donor mean. A total of fewer than 200 TCR beta chains were listed by the study as associated with cytomegalovirus. A cluster of highly shared sequence variants was judged likely to represent a technical artifact of the sequencing pipeline. Sequencing depth was assumed to be roughly uniform across donors in the presence/absence analyses, though that assumption may not hold. When HLA alleles, especially DR and DQ, strongly co-occurred, attributing TCR associations to individual alleles was difficult. A later analysis found that most CMV-associated TCR beta chains appeared HLA-restricted, with HLA associations seemingly driven largely by CMV exposure. A later analysis found that HLA-associated TCR beta chains were more clonally expanded and had lower generation probabilities than equally common non-associated chains. V-gene and J-gene trimming of TCR beta chains was associated with a missense DCLRE1C variant in a later genetic analysis, and the association was replicated in an independent cohort. This cohort had only TCR beta chains sequenced, and the lack of alpha or paired-chain data limited which features could be detected. Linkage disequilibrium might explain the correlated functional status among segregating V segments, but an unknown experimental factor could not be excluded. At a false discovery rate of 0.05, a later analysis linked some 18,000 TCR beta sequences to specific HLA alleles. While some public TCRs were present in many individuals, most TCR sequences turned up only very rarely across donors. Immune exposure information for the cohort was limited to CMV serostatus. About 15 rarely observed V segments, including chromosome 9 orphons, were excluded from the earlier analysis of a few hundred of the donors because counts were too low. A further reported finding was that TCR beta sequences accurately predicted the HLA-A and HLA-B alleles for most subjects in the first cohort. The authors suggested that the approach could potentially be extended to other disease states and immunological phenotypes. According to a later analysis, parvovirus B19, influenza, CMV and Epstein-Barr virus appeared linked to several top co-occurrence clusters. In vitro tests confirmed that a few of the cytomegalovirus-associated TCR beta chains recognize cytomegalovirus antigens.

The library was generated by the immunoSEQ multiplex PCR assay. The multiplex PCR relied on a mix of 60 forward primers for TCR Vbeta segments and 13 reverse primers for TCR Jbeta segments. Amplification of the CDR3 region of rearranged TCR beta genes was performed with a multiplex PCR assay on genomic DNA. The Illumina HiSeq System was used to sequence the amplified TCR beta libraries as 87-base-pair reads. The study's own analysis went as follows. A later analysis counted tens of millions of unique TCR beta chains across the 650 to 800 repertoires, and about 10 million of these chains were shared by at least two donors. Raw reads were error-corrected and collapsed into unique sequences by a nearest-neighbor algorithm in which closely related sequences were merged to remove PCR and sequencing errors. To assign V, D and J gene segments, CDR3 sequences were aligned to IMGT reference sequences. For a sequence to be retained, at least a six-nucleotide match to both a V gene segment and a J gene segment was required. A rearrangement counted as productive if the CDR3 had no stop codons and remained in frame with V and J, and every other rearrangement counted as non-productive. CDR3 was defined according to IMGT convention as the region running from the second conserved V-encoded cysteine to the conserved J-encoded phenylalanine. Sequences without an unambiguous match to a single V gene segment were excluded from the earlier analysis of a few hundred of the donors. In an earlier analysis of roughly 500 of the donors, V segments were called functional above 56.7% productive rearrangements and were called segregating when the between-donor standard deviation exceeded 5%. To diagnose cytomegalovirus status from the catalog of TCR beta chain sequences, a statistical classification framework was built. In a later analysis, TCR nucleotide sequences were compared against IMGT/GENE-DB human TR gene sequences so that V and J genes could be assigned. The TCRdist pipeline was used in a later analysis to assign CDR3 sequences and most-parsimonious VDJ recombination scenarios. In a later analysis, each TCR beta chain was defined by its CDR3 amino acid sequence together with its V-gene family, and reads lacking a unique V-gene family were excluded. A later analysis removed over 500 highly shared, low-generation-probability nucleotide sequences to deal with suspected cross-contamination and a sequencing artifact. A later analysis calculated a clonal expansion index for each public chain from normalized within-repertoire ranks of inferred template counts. In a later analysis, generation probabilities were computed using a VDJ recombination model fitted to out-of-frame rearrangements, and the results were checked against IGoR. In a later analysis, TCR-TCR, TCR-HLA and TCR-CMV co-occurrence was scored with hypergeometric tests, and a repertoire-size bias correction was applied to TCR pairs. A later analysis estimated false discovery rates by permuting HLA or CMV assignments 20 times. In a later analysis, co-occurring TCRs were grouped using DBSCAN, with TCRdist sequence similarity added in when clustering inside HLA-allele-positive subsets. Repertoires with fewer than 30,000 or more than 120,000 public chains were left out of co-occurrence clustering, as were about five repertoires with anomalous nucleotide sharing. The clones in this table, taken by TCRdb from immuneACCESS, are in-frame only. Not every clone is retained; where verified, under half of the shortfall comes from an unresolved V gene, and the cause of the rest is unknown. The V and J calls and clone size were taken over from that table, and D and trimming were inferred from the DNA. In this sample the table shows fewer than 40,000 clones, more than 80% of which occur a single time. About a tenth of the sample rests with the top ten.

This clone was detected once. Its antigen has not been determined. Within one base of it there is no much larger clone, and no base qualities were kept. Sequenced sample: PBMCs. This clonotype originated in a woman aged 40 to 50 in good health and CMV-seronegative. This receptor chain uses TRBV4-3 and TRBJ1-1; no D gene is confidently identified. For the CDR3, the sequence is CASSERRGNTEAFF. The nucleotide sequence is TGCGCCAGCAGCGAACGTAGAGGGAACACTGAAGCTTTCTTT.